This is a list of T cell receptor beta chains from one sample in a study of blood T cell repertoires in COVID-19. The repertoire was sequenced with immunoSEQ multiplex PCR; TCRdb's copy has only in-frame clones and lacks some. The sample contains about 240,000 clones, over 75% of which appear only once. Material: peripheral blood. These receptors were obtained from a man aged 45-65 years with COVID-19, enrolled during active disease. Each CDR3 is given with its conserved first and last residue. A D gene is named only where the DNA matches it firmly. Expanded clones get a size class; other rows say once, few or many, or leave the size out.

length | size | J | V | D | CDR3 | DNA
16 | . | TRBJ1-4 | TRBV2 | TRBD1 | CASIGQGIGTNEKLFF | TGTGCCAGCATTGGACAGGGGATCGGGACTAATGAAAAACTGTTTTTT
11 | . | TRBJ1-2 | TRBV24-1 | . | CATLGDYGYTF | TGTGCCACCCTCGGGGACTATGGCTACACCTTC
11 | . | TRBJ2-5 | TRBV5-1 | TRBD1 | CASSQTGEEYF | TGCGCCAGCAGCCAGACAGGGGAGGAGTACTTC
14 | once | TRBJ1-4 | TRBV3-1/TRBV3-2 | . | CASSPAGKGEKLFF | TGTGCCAGCAGCCCCGCAGGGAAAGGGGAAAAACTGTTTTTT
13 | few | TRBJ1-2 | TRBV6-5 | . | CASRGGADYGYTF | TGTGCCAGCCGGGGGGGGGCCGACTATGGCTACACCTTC
15 | . | TRBJ1-1 | TRBV3-1/TRBV3-2 | . | CASSAQGSINTEAFF | TGTGCCAGCAGCGCACAGGGTTCGATTAACACTGAAGCTTTCTTT
13 | . | TRBJ2-1 | TRBV29-1 | . | CSVASGTAREQFF | TGCAGCGTTGCGTCCGGGACTGCCAGAGAGCAGTTCTTC
12 | . | TRBJ2-1 | TRBV27 | . | CASRSRGHEQFF | TGTGCCAGCAGGTCCAGGGGACATGAGCAGTTCTTC
13 | . | TRBJ1-2 | TRBV6-5 | . | CASSYHKSAGYTF | TGTGCCAGCAGTTACCATAAGAGTGCTGGCTACACCTTC
13 | . | TRBJ2-5 | TRBV18 | . | CASSPDSQETQYF | TGTGCCAGCTCACCCGACAGCCAAGAGACCCAGTACTTC
16 | . | TRBJ2-2 | TRBV30 | TRBD1 | CAWSLRGTGNTGELFF | TGTGCCTGGAGTCTTCGAGGGACAGGGAACACCGGGGAGCTGTTTTTT
13 | . | TRBJ2-7 | TRBV15 | . | CATSRDRSYEQYF | TGTGCCACCAGCAGGGACAGAAGCTACGAGCAGTACTTC
14 | . | TRBJ2-7 | TRBV7-2 | . | CASSFHRSPYEQYF | TGTGCCAGCAGCTTCCACAGGTCCCCCTACGAGCAGTACTTC
15 | . | TRBJ2-7 | TRBV6-5 | . | CASSNEQGSVYEQYF | TGTGCCAGCAGTAACGAACAGGGATCTGTGTACGAGCAGTACTTC
15 | few | TRBJ2-2 | TRBV6-5 | TRBD1 | CASSYTTTGAGELFF | TGTGCCAGCAGTTACACAACGACAGGGGCCGGGGAGCTGTTTTTT
16 | few | TRBJ2-2 | TRBV9 | TRBD1 | CASSQRQGTNTGELFF | TGTGCCAGCAGCCAAAGACAGGGTACGAACACCGGGGAGCTGTTTTTT
15 | . | TRBJ1-6 | TRBV15 | . | CATSRDTTEHSPLHF | TGTGCCACCAGCAGAGATACTACTGAGCATTCACCCCTCCACTTT
15 | . | TRBJ2-3 | TRBV7-3 | TRBD2 | CASSRTSGGLDTQYF | TGTGCCAGCAGCCGTACTAGCGGGGGGTTAGATACGCAGTATTTT
13 | . | TRBJ2-7 | TRBV12-3/TRBV12-4 | . | CASRSGDHYEQYF | TGTGCCAGTCGATCAGGTGATCACTACGAGCAGTACTTC
16 | . | TRBJ2-1 | TRBV6-5 | TRBD2 | CASSSGSGVSYNEQFF | TGTGCCAGCAGTTCTGGTAGCGGGGTCTCCTACAATGAGCAGTTCTTC
13 | . | TRBJ2-5 | TRBV29-1 | TRBD1 | CSVVDRGQETQYF | TGCAGCGTTGTGGACAGGGGGCAAGAGACCCAGTACTTC
13 | . | TRBJ1-5 | TRBV19 | . | CASSMQDNQPQHF | TGTGCCAGTAGTATGCAGGACAATCAGCCCCAGCATTTT
13 | . | TRBJ2-5 | TRBV28 | TRBD2 | CASSLEAGGPQYF | TGTGCCAGCAGTCTCGAAGCGGGGGGGCCCCAGTACTTC
14 | . | TRBJ1-1 | TRBV28 | TRBD1 | CASSSGTGGLEAFF | TGTGCCAGCAGTTCCGGGACAGGGGGTTTAGAAGCTTTCTTT
14 | . | TRBJ2-7 | TRBV28 | . | CASSLRGLRTRSYF | TGTGCCAGCAGTTTACGAGGTCTGAGGACACGATCGTACTTC
13 | . | TRBJ2-5 | TRBV18 | . | CASSPRLAETQYF | TGTGCCAGCTCACCAAGGCTAGCCGAGACCCAGTACTTC
14 | . | TRBJ1-6 | TRBV4-1 | . | CASSLYGRRSPLHF | TGCGCCAGCAGCTTGTACGGGAGGCGATCACCCCTCCACTTT
17 | . | TRBJ1-5 | TRBV27 | TRBD1 | CASSPLTGGIGNQPQHF | TGTGCCAGCAGTCCTCTGACAGGGGGCATAGGCAATCAGCCCCAGCATTTT
17 | . | TRBJ2-6 | TRBV7-3 | . | CASSPLGGPGGANVLTF | TGTGCCAGCAGCCCCCTAGGAGGTCCTGGAGGGGCCAACGTCCTGACTTTC
14 | once | TRBJ2-7 | TRBV24-1 | . | CATSDPRDSYEQYF | TGTGCCACCAGTGATCCCCGGGACTCCTACGAGCAGTACTTC
15 | . | TRBJ2-7 | TRBV4-1 | . | CASSQSITGWHEQYF | TGCGCCAGCAGCCAATCAATAACAGGTTGGCACGAGCAGTACTTC
16 | . | TRBJ2-7 | TRBV6-5 | . | CASSSRDFRPSYEQYF | TGTGCCAGCAGTTCCCGGGACTTTCGACCCTCCTACGAGCAGTACTTC
14 | . | TRBJ1-1 | TRBV6-5 | . | CASSYSKGDTEAFF | TGTGCCAGCAGTTACTCGAAGGGGGACACTGAAGCTTTCTTT
16 | . | TRBJ1-2 | TRBV15 | . | CATSSDRDGTFRGYTF | TGTGCCACCAGCAGCGATAGGGACGGGACATTCCGGGGCTACACCTTC
16 | . | TRBJ2-3 | TRBV24-1 | . | CATSDHTRTSTDTQYF | TGTGCCACCAGTGATCACACAAGAACAAGCACAGATACGCAGTATTTT
16 | . | TRBJ1-4 | TRBV3-1/TRBV3-2 | . | CASSQGNGGIREKLFF | TGTGCCAGCAGCCAAGGCAACGGGGGAATTCGAGAAAAACTGTTTTTT
17 | . | TRBJ2-7 | TRBV5-4 | . | CASSLGQVDSLSYEQYF | TGTGCCAGCAGCTTGGGGCAGGTGGACTCCCTCTCCTACGAGCAGTACTTC
13 | . | TRBJ1-1 | TRBV7-9 | . | CASSLATGRAAFF | TGTGCCAGCAGCTTAGCCACAGGGAGAGCAGCTTTCTTT
14 | . | TRBJ2-7 | TRBV14 | . | CASSQDRVPYEQYF | TGTGCCAGCAGCCAAGACCGGGTTCCCTACGAGCAGTACTTC
16 | . | TRBJ1-1 | TRBV28 | TRBD1 | CASSFPGQGSLTEAFF | TGTGCCAGCAGTTTTCCGGGACAGGGTAGTTTGACTGAAGCTTTCTTT
18 | . | TRBJ2-1 | TRBV3-1/TRBV3-2 | TRBD1 | CASSPSPGQGEGYNEQFF | TGTGCCAGCAGCCCCTCCCCGGGACAGGGGGAGGGGTACAATGAGCAGTTCTTC
12 | . | TRBJ2-7 | TRBV6-4 | TRBD2 | CASSTTSHEQYF | TGTGCCAGCAGTACGACTAGCCACGAGCAGTACTTC
14 | . | TRBJ2-2 | TRBV4-1 | TRBD1 | CASSPDRVTGELFF | TGCGCCAGCAGCCCCGACAGGGTCACCGGGGAGCTGTTTTTT
17 | . | TRBJ2-1 | TRBV11-2 | . | CASSLGGSGISYNEQFF | TGTGCCAGCAGCTTAGGGGGTAGCGGTATCTCCTACAATGAGCAGTTCTTC
16 | . | TRBJ2-1 | TRBV4-2 | . | CASSQVGGGSYNEQFF | TGTGCCAGCAGCCAAGTAGGCGGCGGGTCCTACAATGAGCAGTTCTTC
18 | few | TRBJ2-7 | TRBV7-2 | TRBD2 | CASSRGAAGNPSSYEQYF | TGTGCCAGCAGCAGAGGGGCAGCGGGGAACCCAAGCTCCTACGAGCAGTACTTC
17 | . | TRBJ2-7 | TRBV4-3 | TRBD1 | CASSQDWLTGDFLEQYF | TGCGCCAGCAGCCAAGATTGGCTGACAGGGGATTTCCTCGAGCAGTACTTC
14 | . | TRBJ1-5 | TRBV19 | . | CASSLQGGNQPQHF | TGTGCCAGTAGTCTACAGGGCGGCAATCAGCCCCAGCATTTT
13 | . | TRBJ1-2 | TRBV29-1 | TRBD1 | CSVWTGGFDGYTF | TGCAGCGTGTGGACAGGGGGCTTTGATGGCTACACCTTC
14 | . | TRBJ2-7 | TRBV2 | TRBD1 | CASSRGQGGYEQYF | TGTGCCAGCAGCCGGGGACAGGGGGGCTACGAGCAGTACTTC